These 16 T cell receptor beta chains came from one sample sequenced in a study of T cell responses to AZD1222 COVID-19 vaccine. Assay used: immunoSEQ multiplex PCR; TCRdb lists only in-frame clones, some missing. Of 120,000 to 150,000 clones listed, about 86% are singletons. The sample consisted of peripheral blood, taken 28 days after the second AZD1222 dose. These receptors originate from an adult who received the AZD1222 COVID-19 vaccine.

A single count supports this clone. V is TRBV24-1 and J is TRBJ2-3, with TRBD1 matching over 10 bases. The V segment lost 5 bases and the J segment 9 bases; nucleotides outside the gene matches: 10. This CDR3 has 15 residues. The germline V gene encodes CDR1 KGHDR and CDR2 SFDVKD. Written as DNA, the CDR3 is TGTGCCACCAGTGGGGACAGGGGAGTTCAGGGCACGCAGTATTTT. Translating it yields CATSGDRGVQGTQYF.

This chain joins TRBV21-1 and TRBJ1-2. TRBV21-1 is a known pseudogene. The CDR3 covers 12 residues. CDR3 loop: CASSKCQTGYTF. The CDR3 DNA sequence: TGTGCCAGCAGCAAGTGTCAGACCGGCTACACCTTC.

This chain connects TRBV18 to TRBJ1-5; D not certain. CDR3 length equals 14 residues. Trimming cost V 6 bases and J 7 bases, with 16 bases left between them. The germline V gene encodes CDR1 KGHSH and CDR2 LQKENI. This chain's CDR3 is CASSFGLQGQPQHF. The CDR3, as DNA: TGTGCCAGCTCTTTTGGGCTCCAAGGGCAGCCCCAGCATTTT.

With respect to this clone: Other nucleotide sequences from this sample produce the same CDR3. V usage is TRBV9 and J usage is TRBJ1-6; D gene ambiguous. The CDR3 runs 14 residues. Germline CDR1 is SGDLS and CDR2 is YYNGEE. The ends were cut back, 4 bases at V and 7 bases at J, with 12 bases in the middle. In DNA, the CDR3 is TGTGCCAGCAGCATTCGACGGGAAAATTCACCCCTCCACTTT. Translation: CASSIRRENSPLHF. Drawing the rest from reference TRBV9 and TRBJ1-6, the complete variable domain is DSGVTQTPKHLITATGQRVTLRCSPRSGDLSVYWYQQSLDQGLQFLIQYYNGEERAKGNILERFSAQQFPDLHSELNLSSLELGDSALYFCASSIRRENSPLHFGNGTRLTVT.

Only one count was recorded for this clone. The chain couples TRBV7-2 to TRBJ1-1, with D unclear. V shed 2 bases and J shed 5 bases, with 15 bases lying between them. CDR1 is SGHTA, CDR2 FQGNSA, per germline. The CDR3 runs to 15 residues. The CDR3 DNA reads TGTGCCAGCAGCTTAACCGACACCTCGGGGACTGAAGCTTTCTTT. Encoded protein: CASSLTDTSGTEAFF.

The chain uses TRBV11-2 and TRBJ1-5; D is ambiguous. Germline V gene data show CDR1 as SGHAT and CDR2 as FQNNGV. This CDR3 comprises 14 residues. Trimming left V 0 bases short and J 6 bases short, with 9 bases between. CDR3 protein: CASSLEYGSQPQHF. CDR3 bases: TGTGCCAGCAGCTTAGAGTATGGATCTCAGCCCCAGCATTTT. Full variable domain (missing parts from reference TRBV11-2 and TRBJ1-5): EAGVAQSPRYKIIEKRQSVAFWCNPISGHATLYWYQQILGQGPKLLIQFQNNGVVDDSQLPKDRFSAERLKGVDSTLKIQPAKLEDSAVYLCASSLEYGSQPQHFGDGTRLSIL.

This chain joins TRBV11-2 and TRBJ2-2, with TRBD2 as a possible D gene (6 bases). CDR1 and CDR2 from the germline V gene are SGHAT and FQNNGV. The CDR3 is 16 residues long. Deletions cut 6 bases from V and 4 bases from J, with 18 bases between. CDR3 amino acids: CASRVGRGGGTGELFF. The DNA of the CDR3 is TGTGCCAGCAGAGTGGGGCGGGGTGGCGGCACCGGGGAGCTGTTTTTT.

V and J are TRBV3-1 (or the pseudogene TRBV3-2) and TRBJ2-7, with D uncertain. The germline V and J ends were trimmed by 1 base and 3 bases, with 13 bases remaining between them. Germline loops: CDR1 LGHDT, CDR2 YNNKEL (reference sequence). The CDR3 runs 15 residues. CDR3 nucleotides: TGTGCCAGCAGCCAAGGTCCGAACGGCGTCTACGAGCAGTACTTC. Its translation: CASSQGPNGVYEQYF.

There are a few counts of this clone. The chain is built from TRBV3-1 (or the pseudogene TRBV3-2) and TRBJ2-7; D may match TRBD1 or TRBD2 (5 bases each). Germline V gene data show CDR1 as LGHDT and CDR2 as YNNKEL (reference sequence). The CDR3 is 15 amino acids. V lost 3 bases to trimming and J lost 2 bases, with 14 bases between them. For the CDR3, the DNA is TGTGCCAGCAGCCAGTCGGGGCGGAGCACCTACGAGCAGTACTTC. Amino acids: CASSQSGRSTYEQYF.

The chain uses TRBV11-2 and TRBJ1-2, with D perhaps TRBD1 (5 bases). V lost 1 base, J lost 4 bases, and 7 bases lay in between. This CDR3 comprises 13 residues. Germline V lookup: CDR1 SGHAT, CDR2 FQNNGV. The CDR3 DNA reads TGTGCCAGCAGCTTAGGGACATCCTATGGCTACACCTTC. Translating it yields CASSLGTSYGYTF.

The chain is built from TRBV3-1 (or the pseudogene TRBV3-2) and TRBJ2-7; D not certain. Germline V gene sequence: CDR1 LGHDT, CDR2 YNNKEL (reference sequence). The CDR3 runs 14 residues. V shed 2 bases and J shed 2 bases, with 10 bases lying between them. The CDR3 DNA sequence: TGTGCCAGCAGCCAATCCCTGGGAACCTACGAGCAGTACTTC. This translates into CASSQSLGTYEQYF.

The V call is TRBV2, the J call TRBJ2-1, with a weak D call TRBD2 (5 bases). There are 14 residues in the CDR3. Trimming cost V 11 bases and J 10 bases, with 24 bases left between them. CDR1 SNHLY and CDR2 FYNNEI come from the germline V gene. DNA for the CDR3: TGTGCCGGACTTAACCGAGCGGAAGGTAACGAGCAGTTCTTC. Protein: CAGLNRAEGNEQFF.

This clone was counted a single time. This sequence joins TRBV2 and TRBJ2-7; the D gene is possibly TRBD1 (6 bases). V was clipped by 6 bases and J by 4 bases, with 10 bases between them. Germline loops: CDR1 SNHLY, CDR2 FYNNEI. The CDR3 contains 12 residues. The CDR3: CASSPGHYEQYF. The CDR3 DNA reads as TGTGCCAGCAGCCCGGGACATTACGAGCAGTACTTC.

This chain connects TRBV5-1 to TRBJ2-7; 7 bases are shared with TRBD2. CDR3 length: 17 amino acids. Germline V gives CDR1 SGHRS, CDR2 YFSETQ. V shed 4 bases, J shed 5 bases, and the junction held 18 bases outside the gene matches. The CDR3 here is CASSPTPGGSVTNEQYF. The CDR3 region has the DNA TGCGCCAGCAGCCCTACCCCTGGCGGGAGCGTGACTAACGAGCAGTACTTC.

CDR3 DNA: TGTGCCAGCAGCCTCAGGGTTGGGAACACCGGGGAGCTGTTTTTT. Translation: CASSLRVGNTGELFF. V usage is TRBV7-2 and J usage is TRBJ2-2; maybe TRBD1 (5 bases). The germline gives CDR1 SGHTA, CDR2 FQGNSA. The CDR3 is 15 residues long. V was cut by 5 bases and J by 1 base, with 11 bases left in between.

This sequence joins TRBV28 and TRBJ1-4; maybe TRBD1 (6 bases). The germline V gene has CDR1 MDHEN and CDR2 SYDVKM. V was cut by 3 bases and J by 11 bases, with 10 bases left in between. The CDR3 is 12 amino acids. The chain's CDR3 is CASSFRGWKLFF. In DNA form, the CDR3 reads TGTGCCAGCAGTTTCAGGGGATGGAAACTGTTTTTT.